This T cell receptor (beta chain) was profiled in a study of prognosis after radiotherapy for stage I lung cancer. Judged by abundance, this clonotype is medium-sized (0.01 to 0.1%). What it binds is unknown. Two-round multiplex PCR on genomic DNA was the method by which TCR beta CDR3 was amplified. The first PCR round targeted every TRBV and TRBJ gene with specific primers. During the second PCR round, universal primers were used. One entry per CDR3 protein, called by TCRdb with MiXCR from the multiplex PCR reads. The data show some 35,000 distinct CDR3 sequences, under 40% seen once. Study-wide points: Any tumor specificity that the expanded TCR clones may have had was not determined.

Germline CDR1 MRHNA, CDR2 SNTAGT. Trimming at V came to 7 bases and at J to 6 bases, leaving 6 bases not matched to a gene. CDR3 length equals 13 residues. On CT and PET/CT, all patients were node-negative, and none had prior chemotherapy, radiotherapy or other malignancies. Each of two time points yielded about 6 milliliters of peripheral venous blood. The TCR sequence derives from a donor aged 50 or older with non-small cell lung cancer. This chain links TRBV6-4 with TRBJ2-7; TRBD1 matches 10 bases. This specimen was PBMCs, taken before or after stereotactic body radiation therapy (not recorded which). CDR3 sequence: CASTSGQGLEQYF. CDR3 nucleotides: TGTGCCAGCACTTCGGGACAGGGGCTCGAGCAGTACTTC.